This TCR beta chain stems from a study of cytomegalovirus exposure and HLA in healthy donors. Study-level information: A prior analysis found some 110 million unique TCR beta sequences from approximately 190 million T cells.

As concerns this clone: The antigen is undetermined.

With 60 Vbeta and 13 Jbeta primers, the PCR was carried out. Profiling relied on immunoSEQ multiplex PCR, and the TCRdb table lists in-frame clones only, not all of them. Of about 83,000 clones detected, over 60% appear once; the ten largest clones hold around 4.3%. Study-level results: Among the sequence variants, a highly shared cluster was likely an artifact of sequencing. As immune exposure information, only CMV serostatus was available.

Germline V gene sequence: CDR1 MNHEY, CDR2 SVGAGI. This CDR3 contains 13 residues. Losses at the gene ends were 6 bases for V and 6 bases for J; bases not matched to a gene: 5. The chain uses TRBV6-5 and TRBJ2-5; 9 nucleotides line up with TRBD2. The sequence came from a man in his sixties in good health and CMV-seronegative. Specimen: PBMCs. Here the CDR3 DNA reads TGTGCCAGCAGAAAGCGGGGGGCACAGACCCAGTACTTC. Its protein product is CASRKRGAQTQYF.